This T cell receptor beta chain is from a study of blood T cell repertoires in COVID-19. The CDR3 sequence is 14 residues long. The V gene end was trimmed by 0 bases and the J gene end by 5 bases; junction bases not matched to a gene: 3. The germline CDR1 and CDR2 sequences are SGHRS and YFSETQ. As processed by the authors: Amplifying reference gene primers gave estimates of nucleated cell counts. The assay was immunoSEQ multiplex PCR, and TCRdb's table has in-frame clones only and misses some. For V, J and clone size, that table is used; D and trimming come from the DNA. This sample carries some 150,000 clones, about 79% of them seen once, and the ten largest clones take roughly 8.9%.

This clonotype originated in a woman in her fifties or sixties with acute or convalescent COVID-19. Input material: peripheral blood. The rearrangement links TRBV5-1 to TRBJ2-5; 8 nucleotides align to TRBD1. CDR3 in amino acids: CASSLAGGSETQYF. The CDR3 nucleotides are TGCGCCAGCAGCTTGGCAGGGGGCTCGGAGACCCAGTACTTC.